Each of the 30 T cell receptor beta chains below was sequenced from the same sample in a study of T cells in Graves' hyperthyroidism and ophthalmopathy. RNA transcripts served as the template for amplifying TCR beta CDR3 regions. An initial round of RT-PCR targeting the TCR CDR3 relied on the HTBI primer set. TCRdb itself ran the multiplex PCR reads through MiXCR, one entry per CDR3 protein. The sample records 690,000 or so distinct CDR3 sequences, 18% being singletons. Specimen: blood. The receptor set was obtained from a woman between 45 and 65 years old with Graves' hyperthyroidism that later progressed to Graves' ophthalmopathy.

For the CDR3, the DNA is TGTGCCAGTAGCTTTAGCGGGGCAAGCACAGATACGCAGTATTTT. This gives the protein CASSFSGASTDTQYF. This rearrangement joins TRBV19 to TRBJ2-3, with 8 positions matching TRBD2. Germline CDR1 LNHDA, CDR2 SQIVND (reference sequence). The CDR3 extends over 15 amino acids. V shed 6 bases and J 0 bases; nucleotides not matched to a gene: 5.

Many counts were recorded for this clonotype. V gene TRBV7-8 combines with J gene TRBJ1-6; D is ambiguous. The V gene's germline CDR1 is SGHVS and CDR2 FQNEAQ. The CDR3 spans 15 residues. The V end was cut by 0 bases, the J end by 6 bases, with 9 bases between. Here the CDR3 reads CASSLALEANSPLHF. The CDR3 DNA sequence: TGTGCCAGCAGCTTAGCGCTAGAGGCTAATTCACCCCTCCACTTT.

This clonotype was found a few times. The rearrangement joins TRBV19 to TRBJ2-2; 10 bases are shared with TRBD2. Losses at the gene ends were 5 bases for V and 7 bases for J; bases not matched to a gene: 7. The CDR3 loop spans 15 amino acids. The germline V gene has CDR1 LNHDA and CDR2 SQIVND (reference sequence). The CDR3 DNA is TGTGCCAGTAGTCGCCTAGCGGGGGTAATCGGGGAGCTGTTTTTT. Its translation is CASSRLAGVIGELFF. The full variable domain, its missing parts supplied by reference TRBV19 and TRBJ2-2, is DGGITQSPKYLFRKEGQNVTLSCEQNLNHDAMYWYRQDPGQGLRLIYYSQIVNDFQKGDIAEGYSVSREKKESFPLTVTSAQKNPTAFYLCASSRLAGVIGELFFGEGSRLTVL.

This rearrangement joins TRBV6-1 to TRBJ2-7; D may be TRBD1 (7 bases). This CDR3 has 14 amino acids. V was cut by 5 bases and J by 4 bases, with 15 bases left in between. Per germline, CDR1 MNHNS and CDR2 SASEGT. The CDR3 here is CASSIGGAGYEQYF. CDR3 coding DNA: TGTGCCAGCAGTATAGGGGGCGCGGGGTACGAGCAGTACTTC.

This clonotype was counted between two and nine times. The chain carries TRBV3-1 and TRBJ2-1, with no clear D. V was shortened by 3 bases and J by 4 bases, with 7 bases between the two germline ends. CDR1 and CDR2 from the germline V gene are LGHDT and YNNKEL (reference sequence). This CDR3 is 13 amino acids long. The CDR3 loop reads CASSQVLYNEQFF. Here the CDR3 DNA reads TGTGCCAGCAGCCAGGTTCTTTACAATGAGCAGTTCTTC.

The rearrangement links TRBV6-1 to TRBJ2-7; the match to TRBD1 covers 7 bases. V gave up 10 bases and J gave up 0 bases; unmatched junction bases: 6. The CDR3 contains 13 residues. Germline-derived CDR1 and CDR2 are MNHNS and SASEGT. CDR3 nucleotides: TGTGCCACGAGGACAGGCAACTCCTACGAGCAGTACTTC. Its protein product is CATRTGNSYEQYF.

A few counts support this clonotype. The V gene is TRBV12-3 or TRBV12-4, the J gene TRBJ1-5, with a weak D call TRBD1 (6 bases). This CDR3 has 14 amino acids. V was clipped by 6 bases and J by 7 bases, with 16 bases between them. In DNA, the CDR3 is TGTGCCAGCAGCCCTCGGACAGCGTACCAGCCCCAGCATTTT. It codes for CASSPRTAYQPQHF.

This clonotype occurred many times. The V gene is TRBV12-3 or TRBV12-4, the J gene TRBJ1-5, with a tentative D call TRBD1 (6 bases). CDR3 length: 17 residues. The V end was cut by 2 bases, the J end by 2 bases, with 16 bases between. The CDR3 coding sequence is TGTGCCAGCAGTTTATCACGGGGGGGGGGCGGCAATCAGCCCCAGCATTTT. This sequence encodes CASSLSRGGGGNQPQHF.

A few counts support this clonotype. The chain carries TRBV6-9 and TRBJ1-2; D is unresolved. This CDR3 spans 14 amino acids. V was pared by 3 bases and J by 8 bases, with 16 bases between. Germline CDR1 is MNHGY and CDR2 is SVAAGI. The CDR3: CASSYDGNYGGYTF. The CDR3, as DNA: TGTGCCAGCAGTTACGACGGGAACTATGGCGGCTACACCTTC.

This clonotype was picked up many times. V and J are TRBV7-6 and TRBJ2-2; D uncertain. CDR3 size: 14 residues. V dropped 4 bases and J dropped 0 bases, with 6 bases sitting between them. Germline CDR1 and CDR2: SGHVS and FNYEAQ. In DNA, the CDR3 is TGTGCCAGCAGCTCTCACCCGAACACCGGGGAGCTGTTTTTT. It codes for CASSSHPNTGELFF.

The V and J genes are TRBV11-2 and TRBJ1-1; 12 bases map to TRBD1. This CDR3 region has 19 residues. Germline V gives CDR1 SGHAT, CDR2 FQNNGV. V trimming: 9 bases; J trimming: 6 bases; junction bases outside the gene matches: 23. CDR3 DNA: TGTGCCAGTAGTATATCCGGGACAGGGGGCGCATTTATCTCTCCTGAAGCTTTCTTT. Its protein product is CASSISGTGGAFISPEAFF.

The chain employs TRBV18 and TRBJ1-4; 8 bases agree with TRBD1. The germline V gene encodes CDR1 KGHSH and CDR2 LQKENI. The CDR3 extends over 18 amino acids. J gave up 4 bases and V 3 bases, and 13 bases lay outside the gene matches. The CDR3 DNA reads as TGTGCCAGCTCACCGGGGCCGGGACAGGTGAATCGTAATGAAAAACTGTTTTTT. It specifies CASSPGPGQVNRNEKLFF.

The chain combines TRBV9 with TRBJ1-5, with 9 positions matching TRBD1. Per germline, CDR1 SGDLS and CDR2 YYNGEE. With V trimmed by 4 bases and J by 3 bases, 11 bases remained unmatched. There are 17 residues in the CDR3. The chain's CDR3 is CASSFTRDRVYNQPQHF. CDR3 DNA sequence: TGTGCCAGCAGCTTTACTAGGGACAGGGTATACAATCAGCCCCAGCATTTT. Full variable domain (rest looked up from reference TRBV9 and TRBJ1-5): DSGVTQTPKHLITATGQRVTLRCSPRSGDLSVYWYQQSLDQGLQFLIQYYNGEERAKGNILERFSAQQFPDLHSELNLSSLELGDSALYFCASSFTRDRVYNQPQHFGDGTRLSIL.

This clonotype was seen more than once but under ten times. V is TRBV7-9 and J is TRBJ2-1; no clear D gene. CDR1 is SEHNR, CDR2 FQNEAQ, per germline (reference sequence). V lost 5 bases and J 5 bases, leaving 16 bases between the germline ends. The CDR3 contains 15 residues. The CDR3 DNA reads TGTGCCAGCAGCCCATCAATCTCTCGGGACAATGAGCAGTTCTTC. This sequence encodes CASSPSISRDNEQFF.

As concerns this clonotype: Just one base apart from a much larger clone, this may be a read error. The chain carries TRBV18 and TRBJ1-1, with TRBD1 matching 7 bases. The CDR3 runs to 15 residues. Germline V gene lookup returns CDR1 KGHSH and CDR2 LQKENI. The chain's CDR3 is CASSPRQGSDTEASF. DNA of the CDR3: TGTGCCAGCTCACCACGACAGGGTTCAGACACTGAAGCTTCCTTT.

This clonotype has just a few counts. The chain links TRBV6-2 or TRBV6-3 to TRBJ1-2; 7 bases agree with TRBD1. The germline V gene encodes CDR1 MNHEY and CDR2 SVGEGT. The CDR3 runs 16 residues. Trimming removed 4 bases from V and 5 bases from J; junction bases left unmatched: 13. CDR3: CASSSQHGQVGYGYTF. CDR3 coding DNA: TGTGCCAGCAGTTCCCAGCACGGACAGGTCGGTTATGGCTACACCTTC.

This clonotype was counted only a few times. The chain is built from TRBV11-1 and TRBJ2-3; D is unresolved. V gave up 4 bases and J gave up 4 bases, with 6 bases separating them. The CDR3 has 12 residues. Germline V gene lookup returns CDR1 SGHAT and CDR2 FQDESV (reference sequence). CDR3 nucleotides: TGTGCCAGCAGCTCGGCGGCAGATACGCAGTATTTT. The encoded protein is CASSSAADTQYF.

The table lists this clonotype with many counts. The chain recombines TRBV11-2 with TRBJ1-6; D gene unclear. Trimming took 4 bases from V and 10 from J, leaving 17 bases between them. Germline V gene lookup returns CDR1 SGHAT and CDR2 FQNNGV. The CDR3 extends over 15 amino acids. CDR3 loop: CASSSRGRAESPLHF. CDR3 bases: TGTGCCAGCAGCTCGCGGGGAAGAGCCGAATCACCCCTCCACTTT.

This clonotype was recorded a few times. CDR3 in DNA: TGTGCCAGCTCACCCGCGACCGGGACAGCCAATTCACCCCTCCACTTT. It encodes CASSPATGTANSPLHF. The chain has TRBV18 and TRBJ1-6, with TRBD1 identical over 7 bases. V shed 3 bases, J shed 7 bases, and the junction held 9 bases outside the gene matches. Germline assignment: CDR1 KGHSH and CDR2 LQKENI. The length of the CDR3 is 16 residues.

The rearrangement joins TRBV10-2 to TRBJ1-5; TRBD1 matches at 12 bases. V lost 2 bases, J lost 1 base, and 12 bases stayed unmatched. Germline values: CDR1 WSHSY, CDR2 SAAADI. The length of the CDR3 is 20 residues. The DNA of the CDR3 is TGCGCCAGCAGTGAGACCGGGACAGGGGGCAACCGGGGGAGCAATCAGCCCCAGCATTTT. Amino acid sequence: CASSETGTGGNRGSNQPQHF.

This clonotype was detected a few times. The chain joins TRBV2 to TRBJ1-5; 7 nucleotides align to TRBD1. This CDR3 has 13 residues. Germline lookup yields CDR1 SNHLY and CDR2 FYNNEI. With V trimmed by 7 bases and J by 6 bases, 6 bases remained unmatched. The CDR3 spells CASMGQPGQPQHF. In nucleotides, the CDR3 is TGTGCCAGCATGGGACAGCCGGGTCAGCCCCAGCATTTT.

The sample holds a few counts of this clonotype. The chain joins TRBV4-2 to TRBJ2-1; 10 bases are a match to TRBD2. The CDR3 loop spans 16 amino acids. With 0 bases clipped from V and 9 bases from J, the junction kept 8 bases outside the gene matches. The germline V gene encodes CDR1 LGHNA and CDR2 YNFKEQ. The CDR3, as DNA: TGTGCCAGCAGCCAAGAATTCGAGCGGGGGGGCGGTGAGCAGTTCTTC. It is translated as CASSQEFERGGGEQFF.

This clonotype was seen ten or more times. The chain uses TRBV5-1 and TRBJ2-2, with TRBD1 matching over 9 bases. CDR3 size: 16 residues. With 5 bases clipped from V and 2 bases from J, the junction kept 7 bases outside the gene matches. Germline V lookup: CDR1 SGHRS, CDR2 YFSETQ. CDR3 DNA: TGCGCCAGCAGAAATCAGGGACAGGGAAACACCGGGGAGCTGTTTTTT. It yields the protein CASRNQGQGNTGELFF.

V gene TRBV16 combines with J gene TRBJ2-4; D uncertain. Trimming removed 0 bases at V and 4 bases at J, with 10 bases between. The CDR3 contains 15 residues. Germline values: CDR1 KGHSY, CDR2 FQNENV. CDR3 nucleotide sequence: TGTGCCAGCAGCCAATCGTGGCAGGCGAAAAACATTCAGTACTTC. As protein: CASSQSWQAKNIQYF.

This clonotype has at least ten counts. J is TRBJ2-7 and V is TRBV29-1; no clear D. Germline CDR1 and CDR2: SQVTM and ANQGSEA. This CDR3 comprises 13 residues. The V end lost 2 bases, the J end lost 1 base, and 9 bases lay between the germline ends. This CDR3 reads CSVEWNGSYEQYF. CDR3 sequence (DNA): TGCAGCGTTGAATGGAACGGGTCCTACGAGCAGTACTTC.

This clonotype came up a few times. The chain uses TRBV27 and TRBJ2-5; 9 bases align to TRBD2. The CDR3 covers 16 residues. Trimming cost V 5 bases and J 1 base; bases outside gene matches: 8. Germline CDR1 MNHEY, CDR2 SMNVEV (reference sequence). The CDR3 DNA sequence: TGTGCCAGCAGTAGCCCCACGCGGGGGGGCCAAGAGACCCAGTACTTC. Protein: CASSSPTRGGQETQYF.

This clonotype has at least ten counts. This chain uses TRBV6-1 with TRBJ1-1; D gene ambiguous. Germline V gene lookup returns CDR1 MNHNS and CDR2 SASEGT. The ends were cut back, 6 bases at V and 3 bases at J, with 17 bases in the middle. There are 15 residues in the CDR3. The CDR3 DNA follows: TGTGCCAGCAGCCCCCTGGCTCTCGGGTACACTGAAGCTTTCTTT. Translated, it gives CASSPLALGYTEAFF.

This clonotype was seen at least ten times. The chain has TRBV11-2 and TRBJ1-1, with D hard to call. Trimming took 5 bases from V and 1 from J, leaving 8 bases between them. Per the germline V gene, CDR1 is SGHAT and CDR2 is FQNNGV. This CDR3 contains 13 residues. The CDR3 DNA follows: TGTGCCAGCAGCACGGATAGGAACACTGAAGCTTTCTTT. Translating gives CASSTDRNTEAFF.

Details on this clonotype: Just one base apart from a much larger clone, this may be a read error. The chain recombines TRBV27 with TRBJ1-2, with D hard to call. V was clipped by 5 bases and J by 8 bases, with 15 bases between them. The CDR3 runs to 13 residues. Germline CDR1 and CDR2: MNHEY and SMNVEV (reference sequence). The CDR3 spells CASSPAEGRGYTF. The CDR3 bases are TGTGCCAGCAGTCCGGCGGAAGGGCGGGGCTACACCTTC.

The chain employs TRBV19 and TRBJ1-2; D perhaps matches TRBD1 (5 bases). Trimming took off 8 bases at V and 6 bases at J, with 13 bases between the two ends. Germline assignment: CDR1 LNHDA and CDR2 SQIVND (reference sequence). The CDR3 sequence is 12 residues long. As DNA, the CDR3 is TGTGCCAGTCTTAACTTAGGGGATGGCTACACCTTC. Translation: CASLNLGDGYTF.